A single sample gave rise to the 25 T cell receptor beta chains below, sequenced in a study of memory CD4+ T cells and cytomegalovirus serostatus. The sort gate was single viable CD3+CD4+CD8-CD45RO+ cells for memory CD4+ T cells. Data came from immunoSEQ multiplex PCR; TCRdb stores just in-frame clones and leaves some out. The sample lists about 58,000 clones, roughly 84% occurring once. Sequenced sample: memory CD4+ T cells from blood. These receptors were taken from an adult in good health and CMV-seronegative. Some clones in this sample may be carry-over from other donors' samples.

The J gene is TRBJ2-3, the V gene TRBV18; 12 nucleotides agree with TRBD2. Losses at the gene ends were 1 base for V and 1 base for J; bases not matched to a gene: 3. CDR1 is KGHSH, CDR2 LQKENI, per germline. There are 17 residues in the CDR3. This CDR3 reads CASSPRRLAGGTDTQYF. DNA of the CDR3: TGTGCCAGCTCACCACGGAGACTAGCGGGAGGCACAGATACGCAGTATTTT.

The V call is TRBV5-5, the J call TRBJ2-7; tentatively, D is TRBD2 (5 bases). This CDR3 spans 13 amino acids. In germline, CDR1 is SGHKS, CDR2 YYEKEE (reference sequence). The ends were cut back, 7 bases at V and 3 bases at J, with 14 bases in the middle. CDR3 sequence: CASSSRGFYEQYF. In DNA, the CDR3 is TGTGCCAGCTCTAGCCGCGGCTTCTACGAGCAGTACTTC.

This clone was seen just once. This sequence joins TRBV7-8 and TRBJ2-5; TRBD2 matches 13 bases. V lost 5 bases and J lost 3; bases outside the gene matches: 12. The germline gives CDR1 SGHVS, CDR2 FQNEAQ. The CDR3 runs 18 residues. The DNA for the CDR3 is TGTGCCAGCAGCATCCTTCCTACTAGCGGGAGGGCCAAAGAGACCCAGTACTTC. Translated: CASSILPTSGRAKETQYF.

The CDR3 sequence: CASSPQGRAFF. As DNA, the CDR3 is TGTGCCAGCAGTCCCCAGGGACGAGCTTTCTTT. This chain links TRBV28 with TRBJ1-1; possibly TRBD1 for D (5 bases). The V and J ends lost 5 bases and 10 bases respectively, with 11 bases between them. This CDR3 spans 11 amino acids. Germline V gene lookup returns CDR1 MDHEN and CDR2 SYDVKM.

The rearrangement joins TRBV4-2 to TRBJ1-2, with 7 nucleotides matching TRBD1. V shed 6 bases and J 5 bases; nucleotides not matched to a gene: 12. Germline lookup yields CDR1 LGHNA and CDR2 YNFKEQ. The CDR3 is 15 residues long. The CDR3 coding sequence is TGTGCCAGCAGTCCGGACAGGAAGGCTTTGTATGGCTACACCTTC. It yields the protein CASSPDRKALYGYTF.

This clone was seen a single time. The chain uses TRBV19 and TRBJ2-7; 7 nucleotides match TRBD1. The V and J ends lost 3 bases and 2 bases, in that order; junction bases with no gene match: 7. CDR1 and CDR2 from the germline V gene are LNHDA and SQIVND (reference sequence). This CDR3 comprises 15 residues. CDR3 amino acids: CASSMRTGVPYEQYF. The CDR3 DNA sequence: TGTGCCAGTAGTATGAGGACAGGAGTCCCCTACGAGCAGTACTTC. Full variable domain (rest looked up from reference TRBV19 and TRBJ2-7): DGGITQSPKYLFRKEGQNVTLSCEQNLNHDAMYWYRQDPGQGLRLIYYSQIVNDFQKGDIAEGYSVSREKKESFPLTVTSAQKNPTAFYLCASSMRTGVPYEQYFGPGTRLTVT.

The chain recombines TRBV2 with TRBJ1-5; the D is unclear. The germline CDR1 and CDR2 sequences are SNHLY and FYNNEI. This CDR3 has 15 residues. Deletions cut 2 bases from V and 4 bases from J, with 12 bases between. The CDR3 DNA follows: TGTGCCAGCAGTGAAAATTCCGGGGATAATCAGCCCCAGCATTTT. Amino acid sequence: CASSENSGDNQPQHF.

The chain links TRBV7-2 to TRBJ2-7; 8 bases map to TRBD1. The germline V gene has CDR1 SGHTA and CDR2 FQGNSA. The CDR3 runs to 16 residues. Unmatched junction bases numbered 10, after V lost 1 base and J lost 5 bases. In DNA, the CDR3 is TGTGCCAGCAGCTTAGGACTAGACAGGGGTCCCCACGAGCAGTACTTC. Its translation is CASSLGLDRGPHEQYF.

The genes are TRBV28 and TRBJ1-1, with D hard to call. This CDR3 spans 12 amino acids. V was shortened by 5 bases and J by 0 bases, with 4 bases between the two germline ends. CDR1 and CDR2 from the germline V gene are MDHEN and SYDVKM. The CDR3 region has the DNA TGTGCCAGCAGTCGGATGAACACTGAAGCTTTCTTT. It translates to CASSRMNTEAFF.

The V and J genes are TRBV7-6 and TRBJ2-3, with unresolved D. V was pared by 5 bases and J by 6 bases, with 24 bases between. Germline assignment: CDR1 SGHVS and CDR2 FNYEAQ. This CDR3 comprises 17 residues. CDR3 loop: CASSRGSPTNRADTQYF. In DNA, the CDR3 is TGTGCCAGCAGCCGAGGTTCCCCTACTAACCGGGCGGATACGCAGTATTTT.

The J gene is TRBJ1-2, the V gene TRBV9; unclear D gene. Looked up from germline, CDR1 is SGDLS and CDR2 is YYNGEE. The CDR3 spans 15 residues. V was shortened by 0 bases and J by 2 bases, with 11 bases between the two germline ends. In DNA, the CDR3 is TGTGCCAGCAGCGTAGATCCAGACCCCAACTATGGCTACACCTTC. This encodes CASSVDPDPNYGYTF.

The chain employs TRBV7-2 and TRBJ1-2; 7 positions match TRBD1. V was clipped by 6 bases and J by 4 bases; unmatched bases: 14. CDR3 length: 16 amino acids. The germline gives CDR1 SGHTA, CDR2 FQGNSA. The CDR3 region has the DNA TGTGCCAGCAGGAGATACACAGGGGCGAACCTCTATGGCTACACCTTC. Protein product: CASRRYTGANLYGYTF.

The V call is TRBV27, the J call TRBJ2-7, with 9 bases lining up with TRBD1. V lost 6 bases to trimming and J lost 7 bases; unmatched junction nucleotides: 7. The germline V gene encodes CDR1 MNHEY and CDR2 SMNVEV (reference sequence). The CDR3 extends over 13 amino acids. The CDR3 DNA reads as TGTGCCAGCAGGGTACAGGGGGCTTGGGAGCAGTACTTC. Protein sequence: CASRVQGAWEQYF.

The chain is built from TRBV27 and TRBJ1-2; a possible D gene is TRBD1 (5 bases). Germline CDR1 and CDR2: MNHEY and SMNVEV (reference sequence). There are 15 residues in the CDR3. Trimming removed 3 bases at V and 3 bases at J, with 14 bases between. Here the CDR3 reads CASSFAVGGHYGYTF. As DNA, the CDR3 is TGTGCCAGCAGTTTCGCTGTGGGGGGTCACTATGGCTACACCTTC.

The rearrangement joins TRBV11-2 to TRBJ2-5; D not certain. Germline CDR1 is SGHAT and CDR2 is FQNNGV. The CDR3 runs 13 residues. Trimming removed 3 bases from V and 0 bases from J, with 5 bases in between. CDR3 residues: CASSLRYQETQYF. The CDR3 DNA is TGTGCCAGCAGCTTGCGATACCAAGAGACCCAGTACTTC.

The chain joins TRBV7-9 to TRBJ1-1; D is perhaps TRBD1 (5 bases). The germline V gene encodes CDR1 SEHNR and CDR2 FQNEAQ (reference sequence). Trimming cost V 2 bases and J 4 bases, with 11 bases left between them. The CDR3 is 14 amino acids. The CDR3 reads CASSLLRDGTEAFF. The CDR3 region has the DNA TGTGCCAGCAGCTTACTCAGGGATGGCACTGAAGCTTTCTTT.

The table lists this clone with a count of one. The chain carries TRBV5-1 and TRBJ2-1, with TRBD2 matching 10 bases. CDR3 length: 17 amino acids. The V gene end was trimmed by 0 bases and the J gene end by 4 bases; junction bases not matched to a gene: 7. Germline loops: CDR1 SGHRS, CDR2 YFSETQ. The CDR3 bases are TGCGCCAGCAGCTTGGGGCTAGCGGGAGCGTCTTACAATGAGCAGTTCTTC. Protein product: CASSLGLAGASYNEQFF.

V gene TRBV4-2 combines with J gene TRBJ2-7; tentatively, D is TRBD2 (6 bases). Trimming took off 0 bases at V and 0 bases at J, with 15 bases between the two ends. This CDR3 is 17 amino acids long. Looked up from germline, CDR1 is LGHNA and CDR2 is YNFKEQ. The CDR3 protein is CASSQDNLASSSYEQYF. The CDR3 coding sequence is TGTGCCAGCAGCCAAGATAATCTAGCGTCTAGCTCCTACGAGCAGTACTTC.

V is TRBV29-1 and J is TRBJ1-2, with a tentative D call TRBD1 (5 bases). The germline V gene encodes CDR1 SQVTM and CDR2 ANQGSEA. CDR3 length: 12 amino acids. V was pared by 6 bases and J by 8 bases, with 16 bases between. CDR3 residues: CSVGASNWGYTF. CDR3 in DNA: TGCAGCGTCGGGGCCTCTAACTGGGGCTACACCTTC.

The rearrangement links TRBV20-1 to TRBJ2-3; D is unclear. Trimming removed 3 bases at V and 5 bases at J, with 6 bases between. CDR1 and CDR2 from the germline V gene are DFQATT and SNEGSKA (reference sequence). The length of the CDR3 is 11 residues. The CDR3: CSASGGDTQYF. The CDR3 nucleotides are TGCAGTGCTAGTGGCGGAGATACGCAGTATTTT.

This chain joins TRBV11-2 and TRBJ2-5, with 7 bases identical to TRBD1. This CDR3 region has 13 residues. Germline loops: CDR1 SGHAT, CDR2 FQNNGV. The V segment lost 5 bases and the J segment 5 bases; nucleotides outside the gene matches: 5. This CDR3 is CASSRDRAETQYF. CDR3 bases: TGTGCCAGCAGCCGCGACAGGGCGGAGACCCAGTACTTC.

The CDR3 DNA follows: TGTGCCAGCAGCCAAAGAGGGTGGACGGGAGCTCAGAATGAGCAGTTCTTC. The encoded protein is CASSQRGWTGAQNEQFF. The chain carries TRBV14 and TRBJ2-1, with a weak D call TRBD2 (6 bases). In germline, CDR1 is SGHDN, CDR2 FVKESK. The CDR3 extends over 17 amino acids. The V gene lost 2 bases and the J gene lost 7 bases, with 21 bases spanning the gap.

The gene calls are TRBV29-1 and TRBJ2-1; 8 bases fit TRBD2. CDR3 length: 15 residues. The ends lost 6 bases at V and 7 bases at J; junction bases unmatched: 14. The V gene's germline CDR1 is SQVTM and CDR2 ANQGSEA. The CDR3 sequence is CSVAPGGGRRNEQFF. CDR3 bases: TGCAGCGTCGCACCCGGGGGGGGCAGACGGAATGAGCAGTTCTTC.

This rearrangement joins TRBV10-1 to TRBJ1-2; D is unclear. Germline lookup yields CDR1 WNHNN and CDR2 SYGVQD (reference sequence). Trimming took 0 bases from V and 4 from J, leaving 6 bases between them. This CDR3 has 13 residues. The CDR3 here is CASSESLSYGYTF. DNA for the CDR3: TGCGCCAGCAGTGAGTCCCTCTCCTATGGCTACACCTTC.

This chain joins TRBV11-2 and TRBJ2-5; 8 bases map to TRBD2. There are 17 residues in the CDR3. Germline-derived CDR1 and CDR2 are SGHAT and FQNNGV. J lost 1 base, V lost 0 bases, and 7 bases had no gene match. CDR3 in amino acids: CASSLDRGGIFQETQYF. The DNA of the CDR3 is TGTGCCAGCAGCTTAGATCGGGGGGGGATTTTCCAAGAGACCCAGTACTTC.